Sequencing of this T cell receptor beta chain was carried out in a study of CD8+CD57+ T cells in acquired aplastic anemia. Trimming took 0 bases from V and 3 from J, leaving 12 bases between them. The CDR3 totals 15 residues. Germline V gene data show CDR1 as SGHAT and CDR2 as FQNNGV. TCR beta VDJ and CDR3 were profiled, and genomic DNA was the template. TCRdb reprocessed the reads with MiXCR, giving one entry per CDR3 protein. This sample carries a few hundred thousand distinct CDR3 sequences, just under 70% of them seen once, and the ten largest clones take less than 4%. The receptor's source is a human donor in good health, serving as a control. This rearrangement joins TRBV11-2 to TRBJ2-7, with D tentatively TRBD2 (5 bases). Sequenced: sorted CD4+, CD8+, or CD8+CD57+ T cells (not recorded which) from PBMCs. The CDR3 sequence is CASSLEAGRDYEQYF. Written as DNA, the CDR3 is TGTGCCAGCAGCTTAGAGGCCGGACGGGACTACGAGCAGTACTTC.